The 20 T cell receptor beta chains presented below share a single source sample, sequenced in a study of blood T cell repertoires in COVID-19. The protocol was immunoSEQ multiplex PCR, while the TCRdb copy is restricted to in-frame clones and leaves out a portion. The sample has roughly 280,000 clones, around 90% seen once; the top ten hold about 4%. The sample was PBMCs or T cells enriched from blood (not recorded which). These receptor sequences come from a woman aged 25 to 45 with acute COVID-19.

This clone showed up just a few times. The V and J genes are TRBV7-9 and TRBJ2-1, with TRBD2 matching 10 bases. V was clipped by 2 bases and J by 5 bases; unmatched bases: 6. CDR3 size: 16 residues. Germline CDR1 SEHNR, CDR2 FQNEAQ (reference sequence). CDR3: CASSLPWTSGNNEQFF. The CDR3 DNA follows: TGTGCCAGCAGCTTACCCTGGACTAGCGGAAACAATGAGCAGTTCTTC.

This clone came up once. The chain recombines TRBV7-9 with TRBJ1-2; TRBD1 matches at 9 bases. This CDR3 region has 14 residues. Unmatched junction bases numbered 8, after V lost 4 bases and J lost 8 bases. Per the germline V gene, CDR1 is SEHNR and CDR2 is FQNEAQ (reference sequence). CDR3 loop: CASSSPGQGYGYTF. The CDR3 DNA reads TGTGCCAGCAGCTCGCCGGGACAGGGTTACGGCTACACCTTC.

CDR3 region: CASSPQEGATGGYTF. CDR3 coding DNA: TGCGCCAGCAGCCCCCAGGAGGGGGCGACCGGGGGCTACACCTTC. V gene TRBV4-3 combines with J gene TRBJ1-2; 7 positions agree with TRBD1. V gave up 4 bases and J gave up 8 bases; unmatched junction bases: 13. This CDR3 has 15 amino acids. From germline, CDR1 is LGHNA and CDR2 YSLEER.

The V call is TRBV7-9, the J call TRBJ2-5; 9 positions match TRBD2. The CDR3 sequence is 14 residues long. Germline V gene sequence: CDR1 SEHNR, CDR2 FQNEAQ (reference sequence). The V gene end was trimmed by 4 bases and the J gene end by 1 base; junction bases not matched to a gene: 1. Here the CDR3 DNA reads TGTGCCAGCAGCTCTAGCGGGGCCCAAGAGACCCAGTACTTC. Translated: CASSSSGAQETQYF.

This chain links TRBV7-2 with TRBJ2-3; possible D gene TRBD2, 5 bases. CDR3 size: 17 residues. Germline CDR1 and CDR2: SGHTA and FQGNSA. V lost 1 base, J lost 4 bases, and 18 bases lay in between. The CDR3 spells CASSLGGFRHTADTQYF. The CDR3 nucleotides read TGTGCCAGCAGCTTAGGAGGGTTCCGCCACACCGCAGATACGCAGTATTTT.

The chain recombines TRBV28 with TRBJ2-7, with D possibly being TRBD1 (7 bases). The CDR3 totals 13 residues. Trimming left V 6 bases short and J 4 bases short, with 13 bases between. Germline values: CDR1 MDHEN, CDR2 SYDVKM. The CDR3 reads CASRRQGGYEQYF. The CDR3 nucleotides are TGTGCCAGCAGACGACAGGGAGGTTACGAGCAGTACTTC. Full variable domain (outside the CDR3, taken from reference TRBV28 and TRBJ2-7): DVKVTQSSRYLVKRTGEKVFLECVQDMDHENMFWYRQDPGLGLRLIYFSYDVKMKEKGDIPEGYSVSREKKERFSLILESASTNQTSMYLCASRRQGGYEQYFGPGTRLTVT.

The chain is built from TRBV12-2 and TRBJ2-2; the table calls TRBD2, which could not be checked here. TRBV12-2 is a pseudogene. This CDR3 spans 15 amino acids. CDR3 residues: CASRPLAGDTGELFF. The CDR3 bases are TGTGCAAGTCGCCCGTTGGCGGGGGACACCGGGGAGCTGTTTTTT.

The rearrangement uses TRBV28 and TRBJ2-7, with TRBD2 as a possible D gene (6 bases). The V gene's germline CDR1 is MDHEN and CDR2 SYDVKM. V shed 7 bases and J shed 2 bases, with 15 bases lying between them. The CDR3 totals 14 residues. CDR3: CASNEASVPYEQYF. DNA for the CDR3: TGTGCCAGCAACGAGGCTAGCGTCCCCTACGAGCAGTACTTC.

The chain couples TRBV5-6 to TRBJ2-3; D gene uncertain. Germline V CDR1 and CDR2: SGHDT, YYEEEE. The CDR3 consists of 15 residues. V lost 3 bases, J lost 0 bases, and 11 bases lay in between. CDR3 in amino acids: CASSSWLTSTDTQYF. The CDR3 DNA is TGTGCCAGCAGCTCCTGGTTGACTAGCACAGATACGCAGTATTTT.

This chain links TRBV9 with TRBJ2-5; 7 positions agree with TRBD2. Trimming cost V 0 bases and J 1 base; bases outside gene matches: 3. CDR3 length: 15 amino acids. Per germline, CDR1 SGDLS and CDR2 YYNGEE. CDR3: CASSVAGGPQETQYF. CDR3 nucleotides: TGTGCCAGCAGCGTAGCGGGAGGTCCCCAAGAGACCCAGTACTTC.

The rearrangement links TRBV30 to TRBJ1-1; 10 bases are a match to TRBD1. There are 16 residues in the CDR3. Germline CDR1 GTSNPN, CDR2 SVGIG (reference sequence). V gave up 4 bases and J gave up 3 bases; unmatched junction bases: 11. The CDR3 is CAWNGRDRGYDTEAFF. The DNA for the CDR3 is TGTGCCTGGAACGGCCGGGACAGGGGTTATGACACTGAAGCTTTCTTT.

The V gene is TRBV7-9, the J gene TRBJ1-2; 7 nucleotides match TRBD1. Germline CDR1 SEHNR, CDR2 FQNEAQ (reference sequence). J was trimmed by 10 bases and V by 6 bases; bases with no gene match: 26. This CDR3 is 18 amino acids long. DNA for the CDR3: TGTGCCAGCAGTCCCGGGACAGCGAGATACGAGGGCCATGAGGACTACACCTTC. This codes for CASSPGTARYEGHEDYTF.

The chain recombines TRBV6-5 with TRBJ2-2; 8 bases line up with TRBD2. The CDR3 loop spans 16 amino acids. V lost 4 bases to trimming and J lost 3 bases; unmatched junction nucleotides: 7. Germline V gives CDR1 MNHEY, CDR2 SVGAGI. The CDR3 DNA sequence: TGTGCCAGCAGTTCGGCCCAGCGGGAGTACACCGGGGAGCTGTTTTTT. It specifies CASSSAQREYTGELFF.

This rearrangement joins TRBV19 to TRBJ2-5; TRBD2 aligns across 9 bases. CDR3 length: 16 amino acids. Germline V gives CDR1 LNHDA, CDR2 SQIVND (reference sequence). With V trimmed by 3 bases and J by 1 base, 6 bases remained unmatched. CDR3 sequence reads: CASSMSSGKSQETQYF. The CDR3 DNA is TGTGCCAGTAGTATGTCTAGCGGGAAGTCCCAAGAGACCCAGTACTTC.

This clone occurred a few times. V is TRBV18 and J is TRBJ2-2; no definite D call. V lost 3 bases, J lost 0 bases, and 11 bases lay in between. The CDR3 length is 16 residues. Germline assignment: CDR1 KGHSH and CDR2 LQKENI. This CDR3 reads CASSPLRTANTGELFF. The DNA for the CDR3 is TGTGCCAGCTCACCCCTACGCACAGCGAACACCGGGGAGCTGTTTTTT. Full variable domain (remainder filled in from reference TRBV18 and TRBJ2-2): NAGVMQNPRHLVRRRGQEARLRCSPMKGHSHVYWYRQLPEEGLKFMVYLQKENIIDESGMPKERFSAEFPKEGPSILRIQQVVRGDSAAYFCASSPLRTANTGELFFGEGSRLTVL.

The chain recombines TRBV2 with TRBJ1-5; the match to TRBD1 covers 8 bases. The V gene's germline CDR1 is SNHLY and CDR2 FYNNEI. The CDR3 spans 13 residues. J lost 4 bases, V lost 5 bases, and 1 base had no gene match. The CDR3 reads CASSWTGNQPQHF. For the CDR3, the DNA is TGTGCCAGCAGTTGGACAGGGAATCAGCCCCAGCATTTT.

The rearrangement uses TRBV14 and TRBJ2-3, with unresolved D. Trimming pared 5 bases from V and 2 bases from J, leaving 8 bases between. Germline V lookup: CDR1 SGHDN, CDR2 FVKESK. The CDR3 sequence is 13 residues long. The CDR3 DNA reads as TGTGCCAGCAGCTTATTATTCACAGATACGCAGTATTTT. Its translation is CASSLLFTDTQYF.

The gene calls are TRBV19 and TRBJ2-1; 8 nucleotides agree with TRBD1. Germline loops: CDR1 LNHDA, CDR2 SQIVND (reference sequence). The V segment lost 5 bases and the J segment 8 bases; nucleotides outside the gene matches: 8. The CDR3 has 14 residues. Here the CDR3 DNA reads TGTGCCAGTAGTGTTACCAGGGGGCCCGATGAGCAGTTCTTC. Translation gives CASSVTRGPDEQFF.

V usage is TRBV9 and J usage is TRBJ2-1; D perhaps matches TRBD2 (6 bases). Germline-derived CDR1 and CDR2 are SGDLS and YYNGEE. The CDR3 sequence is 15 residues long. Between the trimmed V and J ends, which lost 4 bases and 8 bases, there was a span of 19 bases. The CDR3 region has the DNA TGTGCCAGCAGCTACACACTAGGACTAATGGATGAGCAGTTCTTC. Its protein product is CASSYTLGLMDEQFF.

The genes are TRBV6-5 and TRBJ2-7, with 9 bases lining up with TRBD1. J lost 4 bases, V lost 0 bases, and 1 base had no gene match. This CDR3 comprises 14 residues. Per the germline V gene, CDR1 is MNHEY and CDR2 is SVGAGI. The CDR3 loop reads CASSYSDRGYEQYF. Here the CDR3 DNA reads TGTGCCAGCAGTTACTCGGACAGGGGTTACGAGCAGTACTTC.